The 5 T cell receptor beta chains below come from one sample, sequenced in a study of neurological immune-mediated disorders. In TCRdb, the 5' RACE reads were re-called with MiXCR into one record per CDR3 protein. In the table there are 50,000 to 80,000 distinct CDR3 sequences, roughly 4.3% of which are singletons. Input material: PBMCs. The receptors were sampled from a man younger than 45 with multiple sclerosis.

This clonotype was recorded at least ten times. The J gene is TRBJ1-1, the V gene TRBV7-9; 7 bases are shared with TRBD1. With 4 bases clipped from V and 4 bases from J, the junction kept 6 bases outside the gene matches. Germline assignment: CDR1 SEHNR and CDR2 FQNEAQ (reference sequence). This CDR3 contains 14 residues. CDR3 protein: CASSSFTGATEAFF. CDR3 in DNA: TGTGCCAGCAGCTCCTTCACAGGGGCCACTGAAGCTTTCTTT.

This sequence joins TRBV29-1 and TRBJ1-2; no clear D. Germline V CDR1 and CDR2: SQVTM, ANQGSEA. CDR3 length: 13 amino acids. The ends were cut back, 6 bases at V and 8 bases at J, with 19 bases in the middle. DNA for the CDR3: TGCAGCGTCGACCCGGGAAAGGGAGAAGGCTACACCTTC. This gives the protein CSVDPGKGEGYTF.

This clonotype was recorded many times. The chain carries TRBV6-6 and TRBJ1-1, with 7 positions matching TRBD1. The V and J ends lost 2 bases and 0 bases, in that order; junction bases with no gene match: 6. CDR3 length: 16 amino acids. Germline values: CDR1 MNHNY, CDR2 SVGAGI (reference sequence). The CDR3 reads CASSYGGQLMNTEAFF. The CDR3 DNA reads as TGTGCCAGCAGTTACGGGGGACAGCTGATGAACACTGAAGCTTTCTTT.

The chain links TRBV10-3 to TRBJ1-4; D unclear. This CDR3 is built from 12 residues. V lost 3 bases and J lost 8, with 7 bases in between. Germline V gene sequence: CDR1 ENHRY, CDR2 SYGVKD. CDR3 sequence reads: CAISEGREKLFF. The CDR3 nucleotides are TGTGCCATCAGTGAAGGGAGAGAAAAACTGTTTTTT.

This clonotype was counted between two and nine times. An end of the junction differs from the germline gene, which may be a read error. This sequence joins TRBV6-5 and TRBJ1-5, with D unclear. The CDR3 loop spans 12 amino acids. CDR1 is MNHEY, CDR2 SVGAGI, per germline. The CDR3 DNA reads as TGTGCCAGCAGTTACGGTCGAGGGCCCCAGAATTTT. This translates into CASSYGRGPQNF.